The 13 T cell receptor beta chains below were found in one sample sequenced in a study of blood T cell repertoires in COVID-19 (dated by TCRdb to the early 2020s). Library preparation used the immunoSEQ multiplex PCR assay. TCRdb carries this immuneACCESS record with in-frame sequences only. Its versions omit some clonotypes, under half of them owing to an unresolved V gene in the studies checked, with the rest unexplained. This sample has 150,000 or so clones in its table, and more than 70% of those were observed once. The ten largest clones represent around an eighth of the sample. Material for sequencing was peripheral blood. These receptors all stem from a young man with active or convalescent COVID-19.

The CDR3 here is CASSLAGGGAINEQFF. Here the CDR3 DNA reads TGTGCCAGCAGCCTGGCGGGCGGGGGGGCAATCAATGAGCAGTTCTTC. The V and J genes are TRBV3-1 (or the pseudogene TRBV3-2) and TRBJ2-1, with TRBD2 matching over 9 bases. Per germline, CDR1 LGHDT and CDR2 YNNKEL (reference sequence). The CDR3 extends over 16 amino acids. The V and J ends lost 4 bases and 6 bases, in that order; junction bases with no gene match: 10.

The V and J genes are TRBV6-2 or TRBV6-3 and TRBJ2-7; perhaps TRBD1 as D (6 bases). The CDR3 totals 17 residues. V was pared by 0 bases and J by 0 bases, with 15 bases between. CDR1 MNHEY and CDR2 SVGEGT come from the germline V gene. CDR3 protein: CASSYSRGGSLSYEQYF. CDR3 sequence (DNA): TGTGCCAGCAGTTACTCTCGAGGGGGTTCCCTCTCCTACGAGCAGTACTTC.

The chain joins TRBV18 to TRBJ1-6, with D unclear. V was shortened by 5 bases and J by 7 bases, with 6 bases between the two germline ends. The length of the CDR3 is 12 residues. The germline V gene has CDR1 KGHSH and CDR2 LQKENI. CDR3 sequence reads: CASSYGNSPLHF. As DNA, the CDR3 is TGTGCCAGCTCATACGGGAATTCACCCCTCCACTTT.

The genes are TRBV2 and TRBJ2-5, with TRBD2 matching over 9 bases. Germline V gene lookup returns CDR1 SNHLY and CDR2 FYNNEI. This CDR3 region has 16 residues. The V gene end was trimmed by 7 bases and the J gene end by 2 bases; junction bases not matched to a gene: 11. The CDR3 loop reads CASTLWRGGSQETQYF. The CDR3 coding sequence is TGTGCCAGCACCCTTTGGCGGGGGGGCTCTCAAGAGACCCAGTACTTC.

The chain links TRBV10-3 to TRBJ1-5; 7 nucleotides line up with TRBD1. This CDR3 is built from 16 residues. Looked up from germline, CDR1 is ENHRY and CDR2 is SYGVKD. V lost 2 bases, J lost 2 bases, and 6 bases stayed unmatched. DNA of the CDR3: TGTGCCATCAGTGAGGCGACAGGGATGGGCAATCAGCCCCAGCATTTT. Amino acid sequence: CAISEATGMGNQPQHF.

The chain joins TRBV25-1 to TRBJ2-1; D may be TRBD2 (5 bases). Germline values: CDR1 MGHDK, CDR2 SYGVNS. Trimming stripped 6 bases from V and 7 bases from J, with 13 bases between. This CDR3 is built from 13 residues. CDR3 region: CASRGPPGNEQFF. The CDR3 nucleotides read TGTGCCAGCAGAGGACCCCCGGGGAATGAGCAGTTCTTC.

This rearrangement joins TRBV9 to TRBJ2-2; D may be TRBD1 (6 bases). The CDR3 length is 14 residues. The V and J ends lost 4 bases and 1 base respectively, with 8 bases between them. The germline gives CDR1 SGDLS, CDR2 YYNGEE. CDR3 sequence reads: CASSLTGNTGELFF. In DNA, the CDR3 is TGTGCCAGCAGCTTGACAGGGAACACCGGGGAGCTGTTTTTT. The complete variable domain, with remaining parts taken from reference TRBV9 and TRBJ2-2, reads DSGVTQTPKHLITATGQRVTLRCSPRSGDLSVYWYQQSLDQGLQFLIQYYNGEERAKGNILERFSAQQFPDLHSELNLSSLELGDSALYFCASSLTGNTGELFFGEGSRLTVL.

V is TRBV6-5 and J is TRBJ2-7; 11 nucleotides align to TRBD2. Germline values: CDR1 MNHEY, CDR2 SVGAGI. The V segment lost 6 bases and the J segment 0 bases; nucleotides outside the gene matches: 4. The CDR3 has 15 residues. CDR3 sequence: CASRLAGGSSYEQYF. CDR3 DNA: TGTGCCAGCAGGCTAGCGGGGGGAAGCTCCTACGAGCAGTACTTC.

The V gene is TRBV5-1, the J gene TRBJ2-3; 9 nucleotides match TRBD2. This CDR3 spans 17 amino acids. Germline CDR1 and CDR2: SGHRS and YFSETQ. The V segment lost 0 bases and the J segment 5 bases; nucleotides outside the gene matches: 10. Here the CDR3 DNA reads TGCGCCAGCAGCTTGGAGGCTAGCGGGGCCCCTGGAGATACGCAGTATTTT. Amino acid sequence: CASSLEASGAPGDTQYF.

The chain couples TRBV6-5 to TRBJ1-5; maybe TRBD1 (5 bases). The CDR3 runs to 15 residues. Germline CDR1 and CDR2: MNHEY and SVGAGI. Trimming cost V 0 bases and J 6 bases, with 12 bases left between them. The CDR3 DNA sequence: TGTGCCAGCAGTTACTCAGGGGCAGACAGTCAGCCCCAGCATTTT. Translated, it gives CASSYSGADSQPQHF.

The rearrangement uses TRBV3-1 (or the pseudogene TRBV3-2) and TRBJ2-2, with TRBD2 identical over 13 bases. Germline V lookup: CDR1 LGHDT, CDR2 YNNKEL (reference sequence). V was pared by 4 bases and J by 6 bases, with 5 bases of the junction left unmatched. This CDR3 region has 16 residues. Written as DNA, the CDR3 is TGTGCCAGCAGCCCACGGACTAGCGGGAGTGCCGGGGAGCTGTTTTTT. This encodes CASSPRTSGSAGELFF.

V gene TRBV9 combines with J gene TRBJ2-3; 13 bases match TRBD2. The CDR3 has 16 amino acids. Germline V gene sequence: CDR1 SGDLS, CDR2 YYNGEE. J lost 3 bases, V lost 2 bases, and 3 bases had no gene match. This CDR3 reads CASSVTSGGITDTQYF. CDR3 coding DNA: TGTGCCAGCAGCGTGACTAGCGGGGGGATTACAGATACGCAGTATTTT.

The CDR3 is CASSLGYSNQPQHF. The DNA for the CDR3 is TGTGCCAGCAGCTTGGGCTATAGCAATCAGCCCCAGCATTTT. The chain links TRBV5-5 to TRBJ1-5; D call uncertain. Germline V CDR1 and CDR2: SGHKS, YYEKEE (reference sequence). The CDR3 covers 14 residues. V was pared by 0 bases and J by 0 bases, with 4 bases between.